Reported below is one T cell receptor (beta chain). The antigen is undetermined. This sample was taken from a study of Graves' ophthalmopathy and Graves' hyperthyroidism. Study details: Peripheral blood was collected at initial diagnosis, before any treatment.

Study findings and constraints: Blood samples also showed most expanded thyroid clonotypes exceeding 0.001 frequency.

Lactation, pregnancy, uncontrolled infections and other autoimmune diseases were all grounds for excluding patients. Clinical symptoms, serum thyroxine, TRAb, thyroid ultrasound and orbital computed tomography determined diagnosis. RNA transcripts provided the template for amplifying TCR beta CDR3 regions. Second-round multiplex PCR followed a first-round RT-PCR using HTBI primers. MiXCR, applied by TCRdb to the multiplex PCR reads, yields one record per CDR3 protein. The sample holds approximately 460,000 distinct CDR3 sequences, approximately 15% seen once. The sequenced material came from blood. The clonotype originates from a woman in her 30s with Graves' ophthalmopathy.

CDR3 nucleotide sequence: TGCGCCAGCAGCTTGACAGGAGATACCTACGAGCAGTACTTC. Translating gives CASSLTGDTYEQYF. The chain employs TRBV5-1 and TRBJ2-7; perhaps TRBD1 as D (5 bases). V was clipped by 1 base and J by 2 bases, with 10 bases between them. Germline lookup yields CDR1 SGHRS and CDR2 YFSETQ. CDR3 length: 14 amino acids.